Reported below is one T cell receptor (beta chain). Its antigen is unidentified. There are 15 residues in the CDR3. Germline-derived CDR1 and CDR2 are SGHRS and YFSETQ. Template switching incorporated UMIs with a 6-nucleotide sample barcode. No DNA is given; TCRdb re-called the 5' RACE reads and lists each CDR3 protein once. The sample totals approximately 340,000 distinct CDR3 sequences. The data belong to a study of monozygotic twins with inflammatory bowel disease. Study results and caveats: Sharing of clonotypes with others was lower in IBD patients than in healthy twins, and this was especially so with disease activity. TCRbeta diversity (inverse Simpson) was lower in IBD patients than in healthy co-twins.

T cells were not sorted, and total RNA was isolated straight from whole blood. The specimen was blood. This chain joins TRBV5-1 and TRBJ2-1; TCRdb calls TRBD2, which cannot be checked without DNA. The TCR was taken from a human donor with ulcerative colitis or Crohn's disease, or a healthy co-twin of an affected twin (not recorded which). CDR3 residues: CASSPLAGIENEQFF.